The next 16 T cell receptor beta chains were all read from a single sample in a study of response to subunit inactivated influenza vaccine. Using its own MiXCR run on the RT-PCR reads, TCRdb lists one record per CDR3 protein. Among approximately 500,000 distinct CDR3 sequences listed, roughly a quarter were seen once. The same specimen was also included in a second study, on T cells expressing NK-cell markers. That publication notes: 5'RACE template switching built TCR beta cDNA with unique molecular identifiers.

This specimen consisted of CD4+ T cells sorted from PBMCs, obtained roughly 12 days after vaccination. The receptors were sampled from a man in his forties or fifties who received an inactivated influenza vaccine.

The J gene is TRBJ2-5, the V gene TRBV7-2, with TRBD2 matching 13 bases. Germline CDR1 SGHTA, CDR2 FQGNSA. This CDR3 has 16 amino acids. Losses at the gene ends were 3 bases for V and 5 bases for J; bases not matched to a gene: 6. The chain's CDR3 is CASSLTSGRFGETQYF. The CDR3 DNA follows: TGTGCCAGCAGCTTGACTAGCGGGAGGTTCGGTGAGACCCAGTACTTC.

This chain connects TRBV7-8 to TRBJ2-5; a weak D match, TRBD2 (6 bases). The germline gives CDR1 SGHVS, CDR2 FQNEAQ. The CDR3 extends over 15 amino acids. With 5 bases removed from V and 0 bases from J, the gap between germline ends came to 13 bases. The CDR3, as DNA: TGTGCCAGCAGCCCGGGAGAGGGGCACCAAGAGACCCAGTACTTC. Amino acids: CASSPGEGHQETQYF. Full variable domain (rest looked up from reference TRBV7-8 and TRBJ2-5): GAGVSQSPRYKVAKRGQDVALRCDPISGHVSLFWYQQALGQGPEFLTYFQNEAQLDKSGLPSDRFFAERPEGSVSTLKIQRTQQEDSAVYLCASSPGEGHQETQYFGPGTRLLVL.

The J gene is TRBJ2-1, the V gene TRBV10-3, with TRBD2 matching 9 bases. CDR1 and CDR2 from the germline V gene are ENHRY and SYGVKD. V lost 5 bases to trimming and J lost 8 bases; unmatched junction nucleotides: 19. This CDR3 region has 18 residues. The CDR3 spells CAISLRLLAGSLGYEQFF. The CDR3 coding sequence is TGTGCCATCAGTCTACGACTTCTAGCGGGATCTTTGGGATATGAGCAGTTCTTC.

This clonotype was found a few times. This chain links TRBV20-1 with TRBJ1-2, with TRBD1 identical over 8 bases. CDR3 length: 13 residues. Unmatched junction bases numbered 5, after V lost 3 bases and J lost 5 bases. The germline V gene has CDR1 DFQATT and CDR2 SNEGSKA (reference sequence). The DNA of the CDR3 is TGCAGTGCTAGCCACAGGGGGTTTTATGGCTACACCTTC. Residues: CSASHRGFYGYTF.

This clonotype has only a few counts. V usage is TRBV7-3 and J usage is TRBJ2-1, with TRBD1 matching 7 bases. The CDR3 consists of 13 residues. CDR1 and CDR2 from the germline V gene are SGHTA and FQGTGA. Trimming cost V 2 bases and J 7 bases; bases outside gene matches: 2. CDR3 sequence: CASSLDRENEQFF. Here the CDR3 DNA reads TGTGCCAGCAGCTTAGACAGGGAGAATGAGCAGTTCTTC.

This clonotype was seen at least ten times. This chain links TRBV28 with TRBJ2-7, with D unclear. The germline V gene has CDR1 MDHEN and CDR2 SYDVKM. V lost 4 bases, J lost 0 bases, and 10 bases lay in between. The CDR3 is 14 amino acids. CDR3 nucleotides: TGTGCCAGCAGTTCCGGCACCACCTCCTACGAGCAGTACTTC. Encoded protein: CASSSGTTSYEQYF.

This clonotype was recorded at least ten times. For the CDR3, the DNA is TGTGCCACCAGTAGGGGCTACACAGATACGCAGTATTTT. Translation gives CATSRGYTDTQYF. The V call is TRBV15, the J call TRBJ2-3, with D tentatively TRBD1 (5 bases). The germline V and J ends were trimmed by 6 bases and 2 bases, with 9 bases remaining between them. Germline V CDR1 and CDR2: LNHNV, YYDKDF (reference sequence). This CDR3 has 13 amino acids.

CDR3 bases: TGTGCCAGCAGCCAAGACCAGGGGGCGAATCTGGGCCTCCACTTT. Translated, it gives CASSQDQGANLGLHF. The rearrangement uses TRBV3-1 and TRBJ1-6, with TRBD1 matching 8 bases. The V gene's germline CDR1 is LGHDT and CDR2 YNNKEL (reference sequence). The CDR3 is 15 amino acids. V was clipped by 0 bases and J by 15 bases; unmatched bases: 10.

The CDR3 protein is CASSLATGYDGELFF. CDR3 DNA: TGTGCCAGCAGCTTAGCGACAGGGTACGACGGGGAGCTGTTTTTT. V is TRBV11-2 and J is TRBJ2-2; TRBD1 matches 7 bases. Germline V gene lookup returns CDR1 SGHAT and CDR2 FQNNGV. The V and J ends lost 1 base and 7 bases, in that order; junction bases with no gene match: 6. CDR3 length: 15 residues.

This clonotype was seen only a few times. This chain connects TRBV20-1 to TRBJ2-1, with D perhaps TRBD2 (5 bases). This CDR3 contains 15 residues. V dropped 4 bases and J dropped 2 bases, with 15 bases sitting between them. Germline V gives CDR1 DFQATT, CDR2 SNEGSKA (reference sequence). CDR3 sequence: CSAILLGQPYNEQFF. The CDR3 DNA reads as TGCAGTGCTATCTTACTAGGGCAACCCTACAATGAGCAGTTCTTC.

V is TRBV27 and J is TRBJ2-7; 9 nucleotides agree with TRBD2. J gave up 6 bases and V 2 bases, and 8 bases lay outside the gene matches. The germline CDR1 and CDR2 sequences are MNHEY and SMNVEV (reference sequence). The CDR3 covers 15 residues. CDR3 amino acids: CASSLLASGKGEQYF. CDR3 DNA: TGTGCCAGCAGTTTACTAGCTAGCGGGAAGGGCGAGCAGTACTTC.

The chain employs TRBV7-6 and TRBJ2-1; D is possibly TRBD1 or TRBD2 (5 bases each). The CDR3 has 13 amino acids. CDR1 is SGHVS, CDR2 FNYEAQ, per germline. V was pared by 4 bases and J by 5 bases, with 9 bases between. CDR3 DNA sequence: TGTGCCAGCAGCTCCGGGACCCACAATGAGCAGTTCTTC. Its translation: CASSSGTHNEQFF. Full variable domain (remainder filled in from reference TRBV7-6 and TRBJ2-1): GAGVSQSPRYKVTKRGQDVALRCDPISGHVSLYWYRQALGQGPEFLTYFNYEAQQDKSGLPNDRFSAERPEGSISTLTIQRTEQRDSAMYRCASSSGTHNEQFFGPGTRLTVL.

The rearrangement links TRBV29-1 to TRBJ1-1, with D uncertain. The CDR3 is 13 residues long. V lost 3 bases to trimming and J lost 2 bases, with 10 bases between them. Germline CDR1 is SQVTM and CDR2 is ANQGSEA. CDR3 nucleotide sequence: TGCAGCGTTGAGCCGAACCAAAACACTGAAGCTTTCTTT. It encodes CSVEPNQNTEAFF.

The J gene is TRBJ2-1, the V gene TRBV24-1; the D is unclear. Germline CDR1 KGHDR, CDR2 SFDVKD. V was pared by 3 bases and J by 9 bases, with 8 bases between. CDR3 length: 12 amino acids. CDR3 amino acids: CATSDPPLEQFF. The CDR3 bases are TGTGCCACCAGTGATCCTCCACTTGAGCAGTTCTTC.

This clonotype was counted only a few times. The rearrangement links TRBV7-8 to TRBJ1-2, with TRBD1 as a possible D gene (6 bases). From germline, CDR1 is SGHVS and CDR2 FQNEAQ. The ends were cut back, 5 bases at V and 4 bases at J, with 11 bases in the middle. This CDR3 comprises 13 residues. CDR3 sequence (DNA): TGTGCCAGCAGCGGGGGGGCTGGCTATGGCTACACCTTC. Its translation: CASSGGAGYGYTF.

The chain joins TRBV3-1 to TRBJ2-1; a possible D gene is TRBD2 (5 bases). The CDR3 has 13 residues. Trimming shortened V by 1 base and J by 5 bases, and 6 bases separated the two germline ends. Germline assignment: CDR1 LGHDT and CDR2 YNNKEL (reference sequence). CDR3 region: CASSQVSDNEQFF. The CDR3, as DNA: TGTGCCAGCAGCCAAGTTAGCGACAATGAGCAGTTCTTC.